This TCR beta chain was recorded in a study of T cells after yellow fever vaccination. Study-wide results and caveats: The study re-detected most primary-vaccination clones after the booster (nearly 97% CD4, 88% CD8).

With 3 bases removed from V and 0 bases from J, the gap between germline ends came to 12 bases. The CDR3 has 17 amino acids. Germline CDR1 is MGHRA and CDR2 is YSYEKL. Using its own MiXCR run on the 5' RACE reads, TCRdb lists one record per CDR3 protein. The sample yields under 550,000 distinct CDR3 sequences, less than 25% seen once. For this clonotype: No antigen is known for it.

This chain joins TRBV4-1 and TRBJ2-6; maybe TRBD1 (5 bases). The clonotype originates from a man aged 18 to 29 who received the YFV17D yellow fever vaccine. The sequencing used PBMCs, collected approximately 20 days after the first yellow fever vaccination. For the CDR3, the DNA is TGCGCCAGCAGCCAGGGGCAGGCGAACTCTGGGGCCAACGTCCTGACTTTC. Amino acid sequence: CASSQGQANSGANVLTF.